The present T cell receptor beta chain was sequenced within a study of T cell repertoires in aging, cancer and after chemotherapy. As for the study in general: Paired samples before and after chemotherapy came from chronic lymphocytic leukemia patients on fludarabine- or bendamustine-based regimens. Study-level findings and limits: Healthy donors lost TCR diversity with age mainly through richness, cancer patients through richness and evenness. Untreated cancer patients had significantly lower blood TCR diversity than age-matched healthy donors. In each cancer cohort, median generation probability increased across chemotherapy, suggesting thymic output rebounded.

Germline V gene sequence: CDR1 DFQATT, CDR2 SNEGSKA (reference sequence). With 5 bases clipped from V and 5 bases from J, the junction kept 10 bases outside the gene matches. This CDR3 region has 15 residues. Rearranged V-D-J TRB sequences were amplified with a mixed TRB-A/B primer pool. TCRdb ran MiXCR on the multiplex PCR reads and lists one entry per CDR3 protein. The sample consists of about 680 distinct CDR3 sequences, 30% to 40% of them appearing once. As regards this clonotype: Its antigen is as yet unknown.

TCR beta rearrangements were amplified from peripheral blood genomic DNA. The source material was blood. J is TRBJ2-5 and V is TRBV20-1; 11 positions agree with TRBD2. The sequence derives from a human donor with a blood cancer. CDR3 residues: CSAASLAGGGETQYF. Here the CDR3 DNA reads TGCAGTGCTGCCTCTTTAGCGGGAGGGGGCGAGACCCAGTACTTC.